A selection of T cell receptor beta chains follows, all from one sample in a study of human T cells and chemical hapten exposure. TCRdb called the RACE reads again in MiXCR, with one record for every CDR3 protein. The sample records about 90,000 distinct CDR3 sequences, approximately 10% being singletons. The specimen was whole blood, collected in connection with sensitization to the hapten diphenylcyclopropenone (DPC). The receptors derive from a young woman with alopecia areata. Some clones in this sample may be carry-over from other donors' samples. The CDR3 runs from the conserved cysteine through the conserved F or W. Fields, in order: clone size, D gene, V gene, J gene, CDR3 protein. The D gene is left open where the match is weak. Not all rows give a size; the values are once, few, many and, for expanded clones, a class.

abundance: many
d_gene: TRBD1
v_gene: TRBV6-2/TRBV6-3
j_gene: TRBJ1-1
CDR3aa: CASSSRDRLNWRAFF

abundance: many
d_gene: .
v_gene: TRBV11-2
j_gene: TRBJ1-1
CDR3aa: CASSLAEGTEAFF

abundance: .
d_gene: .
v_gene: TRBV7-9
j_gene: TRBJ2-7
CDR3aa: CASSLVSGSYEQYF

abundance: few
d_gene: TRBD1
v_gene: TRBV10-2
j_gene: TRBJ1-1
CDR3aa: CASRTGLNTEAFF

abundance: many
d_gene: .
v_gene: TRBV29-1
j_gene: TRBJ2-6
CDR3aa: CSVDVSGANVLTF

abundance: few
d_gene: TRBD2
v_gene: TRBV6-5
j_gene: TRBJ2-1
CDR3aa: CASTHTRTSGYNEQFF

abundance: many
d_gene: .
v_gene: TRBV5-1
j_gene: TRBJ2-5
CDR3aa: CASSLDRQDPQETQYF

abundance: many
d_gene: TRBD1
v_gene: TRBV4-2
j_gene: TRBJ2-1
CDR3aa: CASSQQTGSSYNEQFF

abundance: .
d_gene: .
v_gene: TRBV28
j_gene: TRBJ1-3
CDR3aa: CASVNTGSSGNTIYF

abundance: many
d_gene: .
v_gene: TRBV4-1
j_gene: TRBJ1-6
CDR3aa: CASSNPPFGSPLHF

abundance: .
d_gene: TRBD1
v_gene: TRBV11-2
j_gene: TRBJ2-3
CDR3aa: CASSSRRTGVDTQYF

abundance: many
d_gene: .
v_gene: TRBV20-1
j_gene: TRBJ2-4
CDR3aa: CSAREDRAKNIQYF

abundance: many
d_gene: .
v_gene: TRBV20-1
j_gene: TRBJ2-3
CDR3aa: CSAIRILTDTQYF

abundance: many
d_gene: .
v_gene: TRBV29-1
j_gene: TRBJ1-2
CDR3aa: CSVRTDYGYTF

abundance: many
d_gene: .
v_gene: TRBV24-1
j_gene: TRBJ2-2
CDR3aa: CATSGTVTANTGELFF

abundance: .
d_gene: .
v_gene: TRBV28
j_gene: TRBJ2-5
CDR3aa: CASTGYRETQYF

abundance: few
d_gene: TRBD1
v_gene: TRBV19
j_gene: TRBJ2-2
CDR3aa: CASHAQGAGELFF

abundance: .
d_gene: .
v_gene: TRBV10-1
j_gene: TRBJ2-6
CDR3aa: CASIPRKAGDGANVLTF

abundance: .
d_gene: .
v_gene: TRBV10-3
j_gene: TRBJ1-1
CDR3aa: CAISEGQSLRENTEAFF

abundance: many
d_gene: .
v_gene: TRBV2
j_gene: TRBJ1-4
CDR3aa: CASSDEGRGKLFF

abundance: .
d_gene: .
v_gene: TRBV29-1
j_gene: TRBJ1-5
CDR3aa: CSVTESSNQPQHF

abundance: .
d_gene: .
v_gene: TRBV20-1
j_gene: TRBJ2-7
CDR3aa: CSAAPFSSYEQYF

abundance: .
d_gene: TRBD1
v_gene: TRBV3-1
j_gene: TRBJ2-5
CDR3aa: CASSSTGGPETQYF

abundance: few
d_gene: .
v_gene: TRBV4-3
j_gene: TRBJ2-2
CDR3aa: CASSQDPNRATGELFF

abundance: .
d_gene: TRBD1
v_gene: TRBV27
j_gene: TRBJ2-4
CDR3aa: CASSTGTGILAKNIQYF

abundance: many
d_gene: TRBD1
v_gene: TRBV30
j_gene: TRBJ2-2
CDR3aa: CAWSVGTGATGELFF

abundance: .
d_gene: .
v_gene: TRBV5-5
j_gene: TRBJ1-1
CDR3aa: CASSLDVGLNTEAFF

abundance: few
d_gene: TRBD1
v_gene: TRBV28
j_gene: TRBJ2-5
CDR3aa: CASSPSGTVYQETQYF

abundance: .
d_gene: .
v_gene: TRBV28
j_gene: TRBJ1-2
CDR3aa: CASRRKHGYTF

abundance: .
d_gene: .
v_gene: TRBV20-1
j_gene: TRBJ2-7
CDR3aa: CSAIRPTGSEQYF

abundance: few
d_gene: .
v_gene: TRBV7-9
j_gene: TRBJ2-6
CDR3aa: CASSLYQGPGANVLTF

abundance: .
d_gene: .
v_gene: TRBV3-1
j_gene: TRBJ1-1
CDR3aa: CASSEMENTEAFF

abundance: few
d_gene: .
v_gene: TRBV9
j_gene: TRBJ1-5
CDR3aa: CASSQNSNQPQHF

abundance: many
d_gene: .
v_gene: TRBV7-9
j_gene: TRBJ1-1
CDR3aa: CASSFDSGTEAFF

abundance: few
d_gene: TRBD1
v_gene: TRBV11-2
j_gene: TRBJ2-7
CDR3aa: CASSSDRGHEQYF